The T cell receptor (beta chain) described here comes from a study of cytomegalovirus exposure and HLA in healthy donors. Study-wide findings and caveats: It was assumed in the presence/absence analyses that sequencing depth was roughly uniform across donors. Certain sequence variants were highly shared and formed a cluster, and this cluster was likely a sequencing artifact.

PCR used 60 Vbeta primers and 13 Jbeta primers. Only in-frame clones appear in the TCRdb table, and some are missing; sequencing was by immunoSEQ multiplex PCR. The sample has 130,000 or so clones, 60% to 85% seen once. CDR1 and CDR2 (germline): LNHNV, YYDKDF (reference sequence). This CDR3 has 13 amino acids. V lost 8 bases, J lost 0 bases, and 10 bases lay in between. The table lists this clone with a few counts. Its antigen is not identified. This clonotype was obtained from a man aged 30 to 45 in good health and CMV-seronegative. The rearrangement uses TRBV15 and TRBJ1-1; D may be TRBD1 (6 bases). The sequenced sample was PBMCs. For the CDR3, the DNA is TGTGCCACCCGAACAGGGATGAACACTGAAGCTTTCTTT. It specifies CATRTGMNTEAFF.